The sequence of this T cell receptor (beta chain) was determined in a study of T-cell memory formation after mild COVID-19. Study background: The two donors had largely donor-specific TCR clusters. The study's findings and limits: Pre-infection memory showed some responding clones, and this suggested that cross-reactive memory joined. Unconfirmed was the SARS-CoV-2 specificity of second-wave clones that peaked on day 37. Shrinking CD4+ clones resided mostly in CM and EM, and CD8+ ones in EMRA.

TCRdb independently ran MiXCR on the 5' RACE reads; one entry per CDR3 protein. The sample consists of roughly 400,000 distinct CDR3 sequences, roughly 26% of them appearing once. This clonotype occurred a few times. The antigen is unknown. Germline trimming cut 1 base from V and 3 bases from J; bases unmatched to any gene: 9. This CDR3 has 17 amino acids. CDR1 is SGHAT and CDR2 is FQDESV in the germline V gene (reference sequence). The chain carries TRBV11-1 and TRBJ2-5; 9 positions match TRBD2. The TCR sequence derives from an adult woman who had mild COVID-19 (a few samples of this study predate the infection). Cell type and time point are not known. Sequences were obtained from PBMCs or a T cell subset sorted from them (not recorded which). The CDR3 loop reads CASSLEFVASGKETQYF. CDR3 nucleotides: TGTGCCAGCAGCTTAGAATTTGTGGCTAGCGGGAAAGAGACCCAGTACTTC.